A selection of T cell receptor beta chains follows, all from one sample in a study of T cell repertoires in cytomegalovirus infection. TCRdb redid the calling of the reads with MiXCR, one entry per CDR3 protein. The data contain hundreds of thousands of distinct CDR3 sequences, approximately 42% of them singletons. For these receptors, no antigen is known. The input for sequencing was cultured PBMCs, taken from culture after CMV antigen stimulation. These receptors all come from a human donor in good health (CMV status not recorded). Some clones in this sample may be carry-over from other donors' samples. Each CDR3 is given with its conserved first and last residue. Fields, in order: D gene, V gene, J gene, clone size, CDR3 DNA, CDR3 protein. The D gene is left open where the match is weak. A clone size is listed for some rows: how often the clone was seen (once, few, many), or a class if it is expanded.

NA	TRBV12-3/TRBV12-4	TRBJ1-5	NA	TGTGCCAGCAGCAAGAGGAGCAATCAGCCCCAGCATTTT	CASSKRSNQPQHF
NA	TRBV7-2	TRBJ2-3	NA	TGTGCCAGCAGCTCCCCCTTCACAGGATATACGCAGTATTTT	CASSSPFTGYTQYF
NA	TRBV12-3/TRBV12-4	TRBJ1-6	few	TGTGCCAGCAGTTACGACTTCTCCGCAACCTATAATTCACCCCTCCACTTT	CASSYDFSATYNSPLHF
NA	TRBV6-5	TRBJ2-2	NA	TGTGCCAGCCTAGATGCGTCGAACACCGGGGAGCTGTTTTTT	CASLDASNTGELFF
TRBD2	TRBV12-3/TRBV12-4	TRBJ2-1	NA	TGTGCCAGCAGGGCCGCTAGCGGGGGGGGTGATGAGCAGTTCTTC	CASRAASGGGDEQFF
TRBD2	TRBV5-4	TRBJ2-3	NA	TGTGCCAGCAGCCCTGCCGGACTAGCATCCACAGATACGCAGTATTTT	CASSPAGLASTDTQYF
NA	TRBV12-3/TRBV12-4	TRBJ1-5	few	TGTGCCAGCAACAGGGGCAATCAGCCCCAGCATTTT	CASNRGNQPQHF
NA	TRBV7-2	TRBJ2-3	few	TGTGCCAGCAGCCAAGGACTGTACCCTAGCACAGATACGCAGTATTTT	CASSQGLYPSTDTQYF
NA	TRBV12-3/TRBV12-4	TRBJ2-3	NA	TGTGCCAGCAGTTTGGGAAACGGGAGAGGGGATACGCAGTATTTT	CASSLGNGRGDTQYF
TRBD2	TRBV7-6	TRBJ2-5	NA	TGTGCCAGCAGCTCGCGGCGGGGGGGGGGCCAAGAGACCCAGTACTTC	CASSSRRGGGQETQYF
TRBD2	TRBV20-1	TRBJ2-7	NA	TGCAGTGCTTCCGCTTCTGTAGGGACTAGCGGGTCCTACGAGCAGTACTTC	CSASASVGTSGSYEQYF
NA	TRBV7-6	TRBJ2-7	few	TGTGCCAGCAGCTGGACCCGGGAGGAGCAGTACTTC	CASSWTREEQYF